What follows describes a single T cell receptor beta chain. The antigen is not known. The CDR3 is cut off 3 residues early in the read; its end comes from the germline J gene. The data belong to a study of T cells in women clearing cervical HPV infection. Study-wide background: No precancer developed; the control's incident HPV16 infection cleared within 12 months. Blood came at first lesion visit for cases, post-clearance for controls.

Study findings and constraints: Cases carried less TRBV6-7 than controls: roughly 0.12% versus 0.17%. CIN3+ cases had significantly higher TCR repertoire richness than controls, but evenness did not differ.

Profiled with immunoSEQ multiplex PCR; TCRdb holds only in-frame clones, not every one. This table holds fewer than 30,000 clones. The CDR3 consists of 14 residues. Deletions cut 1 base from V and 0 bases from J, with 6 bases between. V usage is TRBV12-3 or TRBV12-4 and J usage is TRBJ2-5, with D unclear. The receptor comes from a woman between 18 and 70 years old with a cervical HPV16 infection that either progressed to CIN3+ or cleared (not recorded which). Material: blood buffy coat. The DNA read from the CDR3 is TGTGCCAGCAGTTTAGGTACTAACCAAGAGACC. Residues: CASSLGTNQET. The whole CDR3 protein reads CASSLGTNQETQYF.